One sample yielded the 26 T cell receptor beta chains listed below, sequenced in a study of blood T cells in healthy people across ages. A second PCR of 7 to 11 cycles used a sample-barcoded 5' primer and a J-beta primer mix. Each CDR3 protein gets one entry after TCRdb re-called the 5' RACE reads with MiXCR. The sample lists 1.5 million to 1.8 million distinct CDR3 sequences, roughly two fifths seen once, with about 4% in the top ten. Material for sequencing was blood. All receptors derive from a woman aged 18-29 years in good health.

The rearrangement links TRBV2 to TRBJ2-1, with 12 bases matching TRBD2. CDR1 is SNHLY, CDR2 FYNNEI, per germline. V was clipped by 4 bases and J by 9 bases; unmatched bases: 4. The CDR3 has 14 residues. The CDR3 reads CASSAASGRGEQFF. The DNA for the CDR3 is TGTGCCAGCAGTGCTGCTAGCGGGAGGGGTGAGCAGTTCTTC.

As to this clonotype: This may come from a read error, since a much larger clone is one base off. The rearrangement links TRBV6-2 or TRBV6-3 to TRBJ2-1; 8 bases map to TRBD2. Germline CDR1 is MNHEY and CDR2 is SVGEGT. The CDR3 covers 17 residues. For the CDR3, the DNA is TGTGCCCGCAGTTACCCGTCCGGGACTAGTCTTTTCGATGAGCAGTTCTTC. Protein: CARSYPSGTSLFDEQFF.

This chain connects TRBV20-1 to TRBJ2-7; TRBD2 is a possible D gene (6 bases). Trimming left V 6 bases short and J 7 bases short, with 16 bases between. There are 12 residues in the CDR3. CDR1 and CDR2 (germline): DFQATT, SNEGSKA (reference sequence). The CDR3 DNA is TGCAGTGCCACCGGGACTTTGGGTGAGCAGTACTTC. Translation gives CSATGTLGEQYF.

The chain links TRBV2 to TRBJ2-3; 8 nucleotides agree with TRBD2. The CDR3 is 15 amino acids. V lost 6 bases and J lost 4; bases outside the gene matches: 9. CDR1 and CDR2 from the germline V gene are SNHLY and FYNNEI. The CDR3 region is CASRPSGTRSDTQYF. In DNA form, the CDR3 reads TGTGCCAGCAGACCGTCCGGGACTAGATCAGATACGCAGTATTTT.

CDR3 coding DNA: TGTGCCACCAGTGACTCCGGGAGGGGCAGCTCTGGAAACACCATATATTTT. Translating it yields CATSDSGRGSSGNTIYF. The chain links TRBV24-1 to TRBJ1-3; maybe TRBD1 (5 bases). Germline values: CDR1 KGHDR, CDR2 SFDVKD. This CDR3 contains 17 residues. Trimming stripped 4 bases from V and 0 bases from J, with 15 bases between.

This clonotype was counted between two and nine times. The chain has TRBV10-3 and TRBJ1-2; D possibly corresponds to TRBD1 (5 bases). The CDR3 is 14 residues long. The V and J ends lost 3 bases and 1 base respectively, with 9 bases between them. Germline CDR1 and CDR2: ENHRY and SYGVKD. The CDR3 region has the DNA TGTGCCATCAGTGACAGGGCGTTTAACTATGGCTACACCTTC. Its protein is CAISDRAFNYGYTF.

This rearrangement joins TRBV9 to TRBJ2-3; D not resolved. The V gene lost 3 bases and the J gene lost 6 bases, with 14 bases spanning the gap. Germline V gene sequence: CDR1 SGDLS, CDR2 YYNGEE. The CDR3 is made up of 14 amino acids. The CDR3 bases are TGTGCCAGCAGCGCCGGGTCCAAATCGGATACGCAGTATTTT. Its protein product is CASSAGSKSDTQYF.

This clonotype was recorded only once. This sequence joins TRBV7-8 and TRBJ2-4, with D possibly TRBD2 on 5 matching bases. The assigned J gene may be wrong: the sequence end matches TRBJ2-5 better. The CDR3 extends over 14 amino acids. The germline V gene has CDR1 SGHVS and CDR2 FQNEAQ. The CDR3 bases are TGTGCCAGCAGCTTAGCGGTCCGGGGAGAGACCCAGTACTTC. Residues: CASSLAVRGETQYF.

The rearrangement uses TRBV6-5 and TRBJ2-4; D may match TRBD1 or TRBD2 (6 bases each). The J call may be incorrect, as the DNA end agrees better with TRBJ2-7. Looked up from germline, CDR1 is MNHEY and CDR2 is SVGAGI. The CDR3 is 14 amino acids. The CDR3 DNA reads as TGTGCCAGCAGTTACTCCGTGGGGGGCTGCGAGCAGTACTTC. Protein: CASSYSVGGCEQYF.

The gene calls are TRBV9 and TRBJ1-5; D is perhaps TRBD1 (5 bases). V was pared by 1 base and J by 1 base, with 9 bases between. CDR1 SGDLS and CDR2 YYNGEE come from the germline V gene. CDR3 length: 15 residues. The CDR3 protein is CASSVRGESNQPQHF. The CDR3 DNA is TGTGCCAGCAGCGTAAGGGGAGAGAGCAATCAGCCCCAGCATTTT. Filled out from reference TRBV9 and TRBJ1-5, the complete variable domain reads DSGVTQTPKHLITATGQRVTLRCSPRSGDLSVYWYQQSLDQGLQFLIQYYNGEERAKGNILERFSAQQFPDLHSELNLSSLELGDSALYFCASSVRGESNQPQHFGDGTRLSIL.

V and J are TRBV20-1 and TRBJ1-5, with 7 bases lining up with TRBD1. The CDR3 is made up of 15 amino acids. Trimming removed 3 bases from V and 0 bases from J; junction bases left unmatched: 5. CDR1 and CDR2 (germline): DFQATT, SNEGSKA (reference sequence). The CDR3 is CSASRGINSNQPQHF. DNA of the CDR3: TGCAGTGCTAGCAGGGGGATTAATAGCAATCAGCCCCAGCATTTT.

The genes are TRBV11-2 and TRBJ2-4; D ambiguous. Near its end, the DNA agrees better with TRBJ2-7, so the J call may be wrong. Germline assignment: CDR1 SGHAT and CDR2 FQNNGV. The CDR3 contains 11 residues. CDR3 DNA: TGTGCCAGCAGCTTAAATCGCGAGCAGTACTTC. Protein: CASSLNREQYF.

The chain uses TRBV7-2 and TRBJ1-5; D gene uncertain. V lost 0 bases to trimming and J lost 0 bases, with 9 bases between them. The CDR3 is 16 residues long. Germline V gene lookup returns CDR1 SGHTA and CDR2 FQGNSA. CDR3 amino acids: CASSLAGIYSNQPQHF. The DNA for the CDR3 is TGTGCCAGCAGCTTAGCGGGGATCTATAGCAATCAGCCCCAGCATTTT.

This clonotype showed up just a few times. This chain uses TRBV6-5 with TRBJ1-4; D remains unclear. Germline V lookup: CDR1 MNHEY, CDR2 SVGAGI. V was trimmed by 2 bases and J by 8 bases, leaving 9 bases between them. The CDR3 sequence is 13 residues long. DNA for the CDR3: TGTGCCAGCAGTTACCGGGCGGGGGAAAAACTGTTTTTT. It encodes CASSYRAGEKLFF.

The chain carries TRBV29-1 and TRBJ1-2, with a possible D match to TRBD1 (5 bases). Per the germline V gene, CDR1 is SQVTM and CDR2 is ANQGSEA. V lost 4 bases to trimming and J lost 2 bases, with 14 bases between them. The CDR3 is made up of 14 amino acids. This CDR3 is CSVGGSAGNYGYTF. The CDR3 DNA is TGCAGCGTTGGTGGCTCGGCAGGGAACTATGGCTACACCTTC. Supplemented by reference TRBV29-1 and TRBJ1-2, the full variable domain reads SAVISQKPSRDICQRGTSLTIQCQVDSQVTMMFWYRQQPGQSLTLIATANQGSEATYESGFVIDKFPISRPNLTFSTLTVSNMSPEDSSIYLCSVGGSAGNYGYTFGSGTRLTVV.

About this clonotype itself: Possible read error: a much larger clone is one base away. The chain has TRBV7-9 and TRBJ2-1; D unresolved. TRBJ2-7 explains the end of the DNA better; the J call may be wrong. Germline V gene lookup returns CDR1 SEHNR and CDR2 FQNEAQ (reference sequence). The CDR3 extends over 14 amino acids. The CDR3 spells CASSQGGSYNEQYF. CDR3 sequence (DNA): TGTGCCAGCAGCCAAGGTGGCTCCTACAATGAGCAGTACTTC.

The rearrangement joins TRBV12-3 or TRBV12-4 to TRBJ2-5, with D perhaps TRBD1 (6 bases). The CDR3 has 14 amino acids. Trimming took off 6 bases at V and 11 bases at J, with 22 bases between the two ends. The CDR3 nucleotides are TGTGCCAGCAGACCAGAGGGGGTAAACAATGAGCAGTACTTC. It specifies CASRPEGVNNEQYF.

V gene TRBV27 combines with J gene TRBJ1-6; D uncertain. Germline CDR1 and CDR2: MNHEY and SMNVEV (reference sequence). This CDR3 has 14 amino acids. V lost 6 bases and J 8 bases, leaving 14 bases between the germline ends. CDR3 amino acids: CASRNKGTDSPLHF. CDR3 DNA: TGTGCCAGCAGAAATAAGGGCACGGATTCACCCCTCCACTTT.

The DNA of the CDR3 is TGTGCCAGCAGCGTAGGTTCTGGCAACTACAATGAGCAGTACTTC. Translating it yields CASSVGSGNYNEQYF. The V call is TRBV9, the J call TRBJ2-4; D gene uncertain. CDR3 length: 15 amino acids. With 0 bases removed from V and 13 bases from J, the gap between germline ends came to 20 bases. Germline V lookup: CDR1 SGDLS, CDR2 YYNGEE. The complete variable domain, with remaining parts taken from reference TRBV9 and TRBJ2-4, reads DSGVTQTPKHLITATGQRVTLRCSPRSGDLSVYWYQQSLDQGLQFLIQYYNGEERAKGNILERFSAQQFPDLHSELNLSSLELGDSALYFCASSVGSGNYNEQYFGAGTRLSVL.

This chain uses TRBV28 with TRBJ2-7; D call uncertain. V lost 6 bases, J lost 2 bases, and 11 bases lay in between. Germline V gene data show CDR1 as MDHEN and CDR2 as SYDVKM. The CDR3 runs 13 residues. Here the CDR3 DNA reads TGTGCCAGCAGATGGGCCCTAACCTACGAGCAGTACTTC. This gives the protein CASRWALTYEQYF.

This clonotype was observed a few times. CDR3 sequence: CASSQRPGQDYGYTF. CDR3 nucleotides: TGTGCCAGCAGCCAGAGACCCGGACAGGACTATGGCTACACCTTC. The J gene is TRBJ1-2, the V gene TRBV4-2; TRBD1 matches 7 bases. Germline values: CDR1 LGHNA, CDR2 YNFKEQ. The trim removed 3 bases at V and 3 bases at J, leaving 7 bases unmatched. This CDR3 is built from 15 residues.

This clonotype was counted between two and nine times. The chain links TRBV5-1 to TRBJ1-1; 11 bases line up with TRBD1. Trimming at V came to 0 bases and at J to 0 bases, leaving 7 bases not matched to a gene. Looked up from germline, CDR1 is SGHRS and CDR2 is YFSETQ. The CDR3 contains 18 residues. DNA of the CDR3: TGCGCCAGCAGCTTGGGCGGGGGACAGGGGGTCCTGAACACTGAAGCTTTCTTT. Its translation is CASSLGGGQGVLNTEAFF.

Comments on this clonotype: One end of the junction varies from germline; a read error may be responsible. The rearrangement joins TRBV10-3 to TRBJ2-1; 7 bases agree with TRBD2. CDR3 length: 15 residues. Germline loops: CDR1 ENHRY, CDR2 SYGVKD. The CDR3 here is CAISVGTSENNERYF. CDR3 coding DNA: TGTGCCATCAGTGTTGGAACTAGCGAGAATAATGAGCGGTACTTC.

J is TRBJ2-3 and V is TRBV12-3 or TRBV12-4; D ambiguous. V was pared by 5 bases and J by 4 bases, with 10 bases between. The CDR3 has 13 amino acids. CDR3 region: CASSIRHSDTQYF. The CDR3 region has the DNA TGTGCCAGCAGTATTCGACACTCAGATACGCAGTATTTT.

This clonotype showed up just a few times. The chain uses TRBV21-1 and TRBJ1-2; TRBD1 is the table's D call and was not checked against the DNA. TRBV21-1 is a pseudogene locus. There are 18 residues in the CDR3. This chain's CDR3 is CASSKGKGGDILWDGYTF. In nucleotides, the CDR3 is TGTGCCAGCAGCAAAGGAAAGGGGGGCGATATCCTTTGGGATGGCTACACCTTC.

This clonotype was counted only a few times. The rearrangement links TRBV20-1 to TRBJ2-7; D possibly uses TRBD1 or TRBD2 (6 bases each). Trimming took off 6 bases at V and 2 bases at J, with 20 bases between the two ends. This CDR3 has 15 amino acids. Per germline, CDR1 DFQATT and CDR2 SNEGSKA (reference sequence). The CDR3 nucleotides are TGCAGTGCCCGAATAAGGAGGGGGTTCGCCTACGAGCAGTACTTC. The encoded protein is CSARIRRGFAYEQYF.